Listed below are T cell receptor beta chains from one sample, sequenced in a study of blood T cell repertoires in COVID-19. Sequenced by immunoSEQ multiplex PCR; TCRdb stores in-frame clones only, minus some. The sample yields 70,000 or so clones, around 89% seen once. Specimen: peripheral blood. Every receptor here comes from a man in his sixties with acute or convalescent COVID-19. The CDR3 runs from the conserved cysteine through the conserved F or W. D genes are given only for firm matches. Only part of the rows carry a size: once, few, many, or a class if the clone is expanded.

d_call	clone_size	v_call	j_call	cdr3_nt	cdr3_aa
TRBD2	-	TRBV29-1	TRBJ2-1	TGCAGCGTATCTAGCGGTCAAAGCTCCTACAATGAGCAGTTCTTC	CSVSSGQSSYNEQFF
-	-	TRBV10-1	TRBJ2-4	TGCGCCAGCAGTGAGGCCGGGCCTAACTTAGGGGGCAAAAACATTCAGTACTTC	CASSEAGPNLGGKNIQYF
-	-	TRBV27	TRBJ1-6	TGTGCCAGCAGTTTATCCAGGGATCCCTATTCACCCCTCCACTTT	CASSLSRDPYSPLHF
TRBD1	-	TRBV14	TRBJ1-2	TGTGCCAGCAGCCAAGGGGCAGGGGGCTATGGCTACACCTTC	CASSQGAGGYGYTF
-	-	TRBV20-1	TRBJ1-3	TGCAGTGCTAGTCGAACAGGTTATGGAAACACCATATATTTT	CSASRTGYGNTIYF
-	-	TRBV30	TRBJ1-2	TGTGCCTGGAGTGTACCAAACAGGGCGCCTCCTGGCTATGGCTACACCTTC	CAWSVPNRAPPGYGYTF
TRBD1	-	TRBV7-3	TRBJ2-5	TGTGCCAGCAGCCCGGGACAGGGGAGGGAGACCCAGTACTTC	CASSPGQGRETQYF
-	-	TRBV5-1	TRBJ2-7	TGCGCCAGCAGCTTGGCCGTTAGCGCCAGTAGTGACGAGCAGTACTTC	CASSLAVSASSDEQYF
TRBD2	-	TRBV19	TRBJ2-1	TGTGCCAGTAGTAGACCCGGGACTAGTCTCAATGAGCAGTTCTTC	CASSRPGTSLNEQFF
-	-	TRBV3-1/TRBV3-2	TRBJ1-2	TGTGCCAGCAGCCAACCCGGCGCCAGGTCCTATGGCTACACCTTC	CASSQPGARSYGYTF
TRBD1	-	TRBV18	TRBJ1-1	TGTGCCAGCTCACCAAGCACAGGGGACACTGAAGCTTTCTTT	CASSPSTGDTEAFF
-	-	TRBV21-1	TRBJ2-2	TGTGCCAGCAGCGAGTCATACAGGATTACAGGGGAGCTGTTTTTT	CASSESYRITGELFF
-	-	TRBV5-1	TRBJ1-1	TGCGCCAGCGGGGCCGAGGGGGTGGGGACTGAAGCTTTCTTT	CASGAEGVGTEAFF
TRBD2	-	TRBV20-1	TRBJ2-7	TGCAGTGCTAGTGTGGTAGCGGGGTCCGGGGAGCAGTACTTC	CSASVVAGSGEQYF
TRBD2	-	TRBV27	TRBJ2-1	TGTGCCAGCAGTCACCCCGCTGGACTAGCTCCCTACAATGAGCAGTTCTTC	CASSHPAGLAPYNEQFF
-	-	TRBV9	TRBJ2-3	TGTGCCAGCAGCCGCACTATCGGCCTTGATACGCAGTATTTT	CASSRTIGLDTQYF
TRBD1	once	TRBV5-5	TRBJ2-6	TGTGCCAGCAGCTTGCCAGGGGGCGGGGCCAACGTCCTGACTTTC	CASSLPGGGANVLTF
TRBD1	-	TRBV5-1	TRBJ2-7	TGCGCCAGCAGCTTGGACAGGGACAGGGGCCACGAGCAGTACTTC	CASSLDRDRGHEQYF
TRBD2	-	TRBV5-1	TRBJ2-1	TGCGCCAGCAGCTTGATGACTAGCGGCTCCTACAATGAGCAGTTCTTC	CASSLMTSGSYNEQFF
TRBD1	-	TRBV7-2	TRBJ1-1	TGTGCCAGCAGCTTAAGGACAGGGGGCTGGACTTTCTTT	CASSLRTGGWTFF
TRBD2	-	TRBV13	TRBJ2-4	TGTGCCAGCAGCCTCCGGACTAGCCGGACGGCCAAAAACATTCAGTACTTC	CASSLRTSRTAKNIQYF
-	few	TRBV30	TRBJ2-2	TGTGCCTGGAGTGCTAGTCCCGGGGAGCTGTTTTTT	CAWSASPGELFF
TRBD2	once	TRBV19	TRBJ2-7	TGTGCCAGTAGTATCGCAGGAGCGGGGGATGCCTACGAGCAGTACTTC	CASSIAGAGDAYEQYF
-	-	TRBV29-1	TRBJ1-2	TGCAGCGTTGAGGGCAGGGATCACGGCTACACCTTC	CSVEGRDHGYTF
TRBD1	-	TRBV3-1/TRBV3-2	TRBJ1-1	TGTGCCAGCAGCCACCAGGGGGCACTCACTGAAGCTTTCTTT	CASSHQGALTEAFF
TRBD1	-	TRBV30	TRBJ1-2	TGTGCCTGGAGTTCAACAGGGGAGTTTGACTATGGCTACACCTTC	CAWSSTGEFDYGYTF
TRBD1	-	TRBV5-1	TRBJ1-5	TGCGCCAGCAGCTTGGATACAGGGGGAAATCAGCCCCAGCATTTT	CASSLDTGGNQPQHF
-	-	TRBV24-1	TRBJ2-3	TGTGCCACCAGTACCCCTCAGATACACACAGATACGCAGTATTTT	CATSTPQIHTDTQYF